The entry below gives a single T cell receptor beta chain sequence along with its context. Its antigen is undetermined. This sample is drawn from a study of T cell responses to AZD1222 COVID-19 vaccine. This table comes from immunoSEQ multiplex PCR, and its TCRdb copy is limited to in-frame clones, with some not included. The sample shows about 55,000 clones, 60% to 80% of them seen only once. Recipients boosted at about 4 weeks or about 12 weeks are pooled. General observations from the study: Samples come after the peak T cell response, not at day 14. Dominant at 160-218 and 743-854, vaccine-associated CD4 TCRs also spanned spike. Increases in Spike-specific TCR breadth and depth were seen after two AZD1222 doses.

V lost 4 bases to trimming and J lost 6 bases; unmatched junction nucleotides: 6. This CDR3 spans 14 amino acids. Germline V CDR1 and CDR2: SGDLS, YYNGEE. The rearrangement joins TRBV9 to TRBJ1-1; the match to TRBD1 covers 10 bases. This clonotype originated in an adult who received the AZD1222 COVID-19 vaccine. The material was peripheral blood, obtained 28 days after the second AZD1222 dose. The CDR3 DNA is TGTGCCAGCAGCCCGGACAGGGGGTACGCTGAAGCTTTCTTT. Residues: CASSPDRGYAEAFF.